This TCR beta chain was identified in a study of identical twins. Study-level points and caveats: Beta out-of-frame twin sharing showed a weaker excess.

After removal of 6 bases from V and 2 bases from J, the junction contained 4 bases not matched to a gene. Germline loops: CDR1 LGHNA, CDR2 YNFKEQ. This CDR3 has 16 amino acids. Turning to this clonotype: Antigen unknown.

A single record per CDR3 protein comes from TCRdb applying MiXCR to the 5' RACE reads. The table lists about 470,000 distinct CDR3 sequences, less than 25% of them singletons, with 2.9% in the top ten. In addition, the sample was reused for a study of T cells expressing NK-cell markers.

V usage is TRBV4-2 and J usage is TRBJ2-3; 14 positions match TRBD2. Specimen: CD4+ T cells sorted from blood. The sequence was obtained from a woman between 18 and 29 years old in good health. The CDR3 loop is CASRRTSGGSTDTQYF. CDR3 DNA: TGTGCCAGCAGACGGACTAGCGGGGGGTCCACAGATACGCAGTATTTT.